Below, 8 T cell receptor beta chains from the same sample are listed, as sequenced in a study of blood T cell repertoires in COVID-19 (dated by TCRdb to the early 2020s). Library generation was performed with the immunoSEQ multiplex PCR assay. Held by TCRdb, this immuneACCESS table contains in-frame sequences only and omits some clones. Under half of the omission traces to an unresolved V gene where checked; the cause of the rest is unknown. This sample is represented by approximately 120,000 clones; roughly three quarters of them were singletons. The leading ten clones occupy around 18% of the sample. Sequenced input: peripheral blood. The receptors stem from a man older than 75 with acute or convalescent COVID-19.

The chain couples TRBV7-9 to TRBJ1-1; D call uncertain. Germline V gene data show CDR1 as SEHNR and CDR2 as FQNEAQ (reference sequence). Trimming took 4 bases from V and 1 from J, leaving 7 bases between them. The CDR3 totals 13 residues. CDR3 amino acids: CASSSPRNTEAFF. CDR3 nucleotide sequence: TGTGCCAGCAGCTCTCCGAGGAACACTGAAGCTTTCTTT.

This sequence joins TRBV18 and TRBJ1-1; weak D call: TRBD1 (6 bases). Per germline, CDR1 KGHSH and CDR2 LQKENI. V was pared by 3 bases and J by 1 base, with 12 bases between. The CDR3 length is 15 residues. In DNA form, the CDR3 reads TGTGCCAGCTCACCGACGAGACAGGAGAACACTGAAGCTTTCTTT. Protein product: CASSPTRQENTEAFF.

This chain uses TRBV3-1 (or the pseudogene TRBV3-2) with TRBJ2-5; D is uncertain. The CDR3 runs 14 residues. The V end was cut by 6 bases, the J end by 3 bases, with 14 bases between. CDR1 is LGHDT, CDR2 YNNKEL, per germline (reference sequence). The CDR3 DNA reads TGTGCCAGCAGTCCCTTAAGACAAAAAGAGACCCAGTACTTC. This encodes CASSPLRQKETQYF.

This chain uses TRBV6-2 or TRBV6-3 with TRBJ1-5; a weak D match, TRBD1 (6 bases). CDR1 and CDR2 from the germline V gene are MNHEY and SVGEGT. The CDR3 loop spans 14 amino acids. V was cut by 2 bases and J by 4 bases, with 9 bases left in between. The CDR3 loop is CASSYPTGNQPQHF. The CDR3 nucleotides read TGTGCCAGCAGTTACCCGACAGGAAATCAGCCCCAGCATTTT.

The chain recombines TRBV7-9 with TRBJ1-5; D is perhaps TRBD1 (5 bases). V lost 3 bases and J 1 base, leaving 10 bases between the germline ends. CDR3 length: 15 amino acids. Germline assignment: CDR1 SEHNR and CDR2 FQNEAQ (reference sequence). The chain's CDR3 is CASSFEEGSNQPQHF. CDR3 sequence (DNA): TGTGCCAGCAGCTTCGAGGAGGGGAGCAATCAGCCCCAGCATTTT.

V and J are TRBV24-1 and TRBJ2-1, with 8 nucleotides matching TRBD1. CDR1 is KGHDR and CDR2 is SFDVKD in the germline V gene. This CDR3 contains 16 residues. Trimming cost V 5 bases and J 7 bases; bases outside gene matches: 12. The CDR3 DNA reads TGTGCCACCAGTGCCGTTCCCGCGACAGGGGAGAATGAGCAGTTCTTC. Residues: CATSAVPATGENEQFF.

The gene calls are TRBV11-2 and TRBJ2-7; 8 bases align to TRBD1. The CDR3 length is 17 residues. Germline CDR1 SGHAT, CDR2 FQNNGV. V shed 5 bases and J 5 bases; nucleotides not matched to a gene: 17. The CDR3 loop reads CASSPDSLGQGSNEQYF. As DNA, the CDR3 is TGTGCCAGCAGCCCAGACTCTCTCGGACAGGGTAGTAACGAGCAGTACTTC.

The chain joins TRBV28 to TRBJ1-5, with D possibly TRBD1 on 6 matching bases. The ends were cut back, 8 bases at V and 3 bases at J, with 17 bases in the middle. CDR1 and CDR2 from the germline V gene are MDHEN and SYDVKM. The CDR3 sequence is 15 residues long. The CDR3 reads CASLSYQGYNQPQHF. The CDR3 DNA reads TGTGCCAGCTTAAGTTATCAGGGGTACAATCAGCCCCAGCATTTT.